This paragraph covers one TCR beta chain sequence. Its antigen remains unidentified. The data were obtained in a study of shared clonotypes between healthy human individuals. Looking at the study overall: Three plates were used per donor for CD4 naive, three for CD4 memory, two for CD8 naive and one for CD8 memory. Study-wide results and limits: Read depth was anticipated to influence clonotype sharing among donors.

This CDR3 is built from 16 residues. The junction had 5 bases not matched to a gene; V was cut back by 3 bases and J by 4 bases. Germline V gene sequence: CDR1 SGHRS, CDR2 YFSETQ. Generated by immunoSEQ multiplex PCR, the TCRdb table keeps only in-frame clones and is missing some. This table holds 2 million to 3 million clones, 80% to 95% found once. J is TRBJ2-3 and V is TRBV5-1; 13 bases are shared with TRBD2. Sequenced sample: naive CD4+ T cells from PBMCs. The subset is: CD45RA+ positively selected. The receptor was derived from a man between 18 and 29 years old in good health. Some clones in this sample may be carry-over from other donors' samples. The CDR3 region has the DNA TGCGCCAGCAGCTCGGGACTAGCGGGAAGATCAGATACGCAGTATTTT. Protein: CASSSGLAGRSDTQYF.